Below, one T cell receptor beta chain is given with its context. This record comes from a study of graft-versus-host responses after intestinal transplantation. Clones were sequenced by immunoSEQ multiplex PCR, and TCRdb holds only the in-frame ones, with some missing. The sample contains over 45,000 clones, 70% to 90% of which appear only once. The CDR3 spans 15 residues. Germline trimming cut 0 bases from V and 4 bases from J; bases unmatched to any gene: 3. Looked up from germline, CDR1 is SGDLS and CDR2 is YYNGEE. This chain joins TRBV9 and TRBJ2-5; 10 bases are a match to TRBD2. This clonotype was obtained from a human patient who received an intestinal transplant, so some T cells may come from the graft donor. This material consisted of PBMCs, taken 26 days after transplant. CDR3 coding DNA: TGTGCCAGCAGCGTAGGGTTAGCGGGAGGAGAGACCCAGTACTTC. Translating gives CASSVGLAGGETQYF.